Listed below are T cell receptor beta chains from one sample, sequenced in a study of T cell responses to AZD1222 COVID-19 vaccine. Repertoires were generated with immunoSEQ multiplex PCR, while TCRdb's copy carries only in-frame clones and drops some. The sample has roughly 140,000 clones, approximately 87% seen once; the top ten hold about 8.9%. The sample was peripheral blood, taken 28 days after the second AZD1222 dose. The receptors were sampled from an adult who received the AZD1222 COVID-19 vaccine. CDR3s include the opening cysteine and the closing phenylalanine or tryptophan.

cdr3_length	j_call	v_call	cdr3_aa
15	TRBJ1-2	TRBV19	CASTRSDRVAYGYTF
16	TRBJ1-5	TRBV21-1	CASSKDALMGDQPQHF
14	TRBJ2-7	TRBV15	CATSDRVRFYEQYF
12	TRBJ1-2	TRBV5-1	CASRDTNYGYTF
13	TRBJ1-1	TRBV6-5	CASKNRDISEAFF
13	TRBJ2-7	TRBV14	CASSQGWSGNKYF
12	TRBJ2-7	TRBV7-8	CASSYQGAVQYF
15	TRBJ1-5	TRBV28	CASSLAQQGSLPQHF
15	TRBJ2-5	TRBV7-3	CASSPRGGVQETQYF
15	TRBJ2-4	TRBV28	CASREQGPAKNIQYF
18	TRBJ2-6	TRBV4-3	CASSRGQGVFTGANVLTF
10	TRBJ2-7	TRBV7-2	CASSQGEQYF
15	TRBJ1-4	TRBV15	CATSRDRRGGEKLFF
15	TRBJ2-7	TRBV19	CASSIGASGSYEQYF
14	TRBJ2-1	TRBV2	CASSPATGGQGQFF
16	TRBJ1-2	TRBV19	CASSILTGPQVYGYTF
14	TRBJ1-2	TRBV28	CASNGARSIYGYTF
15	TRBJ1-2	TRBV19	CASSIDGGAGYGYTF
14	TRBJ2-1	TRBV5-8	CASPSGTVYNEQFF
16	TRBJ2-6	TRBV18	CASSPNLVSGANVLTF
12	TRBJ2-1	TRBV30	CAWSRSRNEQFF
15	TRBJ1-4	TRBV5-4	CASSPKAGSNEKLFF
14	TRBJ2-7	TRBV27	CASSLKPLTYEQYF
14	TRBJ2-7	TRBV7-9	CASSSSGPYYEQYF